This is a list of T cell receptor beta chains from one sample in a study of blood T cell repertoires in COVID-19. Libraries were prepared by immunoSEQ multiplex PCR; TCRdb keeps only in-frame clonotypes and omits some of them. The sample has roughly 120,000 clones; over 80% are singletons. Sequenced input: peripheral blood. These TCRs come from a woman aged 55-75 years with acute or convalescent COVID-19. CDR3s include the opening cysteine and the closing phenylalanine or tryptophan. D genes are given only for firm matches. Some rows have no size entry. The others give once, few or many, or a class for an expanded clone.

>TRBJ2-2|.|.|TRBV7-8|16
CASSPRSSGVTGELFF
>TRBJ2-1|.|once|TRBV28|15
CASSRATLGPNEQFF
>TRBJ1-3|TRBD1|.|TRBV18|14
CASSPDRGGNTIYF
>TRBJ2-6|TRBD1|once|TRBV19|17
CASSMGTGVAGANVLTF
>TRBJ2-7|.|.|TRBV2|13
CATDRRRAGEQYF
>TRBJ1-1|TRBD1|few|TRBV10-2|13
CASTTGGTGKAFF
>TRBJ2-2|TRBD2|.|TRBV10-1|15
CASSELRGGTGELFF
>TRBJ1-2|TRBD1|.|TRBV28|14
CASSGTGEVYGYTF
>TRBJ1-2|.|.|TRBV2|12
CASRTGILPLLF
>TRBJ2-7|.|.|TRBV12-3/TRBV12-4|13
CASSPEGSYEQYF
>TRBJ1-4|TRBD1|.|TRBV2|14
CASLTDRGNEKLFF
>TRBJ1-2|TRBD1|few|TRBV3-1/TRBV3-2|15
CASSHRQGAGYGYTF
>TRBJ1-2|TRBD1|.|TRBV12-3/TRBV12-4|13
CASRGQGLYGYTF
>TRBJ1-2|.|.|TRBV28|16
CASSETSEGSTYGYTF
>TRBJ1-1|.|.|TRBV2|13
CASNLERNTEAFF
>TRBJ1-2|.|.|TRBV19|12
CARLRGADGYTF